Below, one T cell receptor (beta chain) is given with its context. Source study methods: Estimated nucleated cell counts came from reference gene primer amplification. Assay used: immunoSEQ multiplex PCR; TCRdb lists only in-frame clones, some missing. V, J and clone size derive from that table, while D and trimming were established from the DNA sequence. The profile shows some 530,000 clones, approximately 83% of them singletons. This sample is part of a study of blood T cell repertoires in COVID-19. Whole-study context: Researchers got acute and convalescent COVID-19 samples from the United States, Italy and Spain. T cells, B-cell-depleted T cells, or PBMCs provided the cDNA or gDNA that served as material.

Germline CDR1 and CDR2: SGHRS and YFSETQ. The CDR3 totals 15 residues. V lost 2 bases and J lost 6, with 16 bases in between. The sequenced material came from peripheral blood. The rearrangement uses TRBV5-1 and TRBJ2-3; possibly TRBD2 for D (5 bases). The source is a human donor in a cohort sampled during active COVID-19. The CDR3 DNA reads TGCGCCAGCAGCTTAGTTGTGGGAGCGCCGGATACGCAGTATTTT. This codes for CASSLVVGAPDTQYF. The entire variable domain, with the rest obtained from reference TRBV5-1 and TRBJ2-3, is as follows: KAGVTQTPRYLIKTRGQQVTLSCSPISGHRSVSWYQQTPGQGLQFLFEYFSETQRNKGNFPGRFSGRQFSNSRSEMNVSTLELGDSALYLCASSLVVGAPDTQYFGPGTRLTVL.